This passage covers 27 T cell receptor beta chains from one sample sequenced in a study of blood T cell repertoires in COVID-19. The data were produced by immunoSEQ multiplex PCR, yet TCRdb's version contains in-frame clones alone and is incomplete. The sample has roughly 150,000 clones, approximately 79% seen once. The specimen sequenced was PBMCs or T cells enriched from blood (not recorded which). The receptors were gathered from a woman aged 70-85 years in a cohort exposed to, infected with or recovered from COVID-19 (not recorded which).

The CDR3 protein is CASSERGRNTEAFF. The CDR3 DNA reads TGTGCCAGCAGTGAGCGGGGCAGAAACACTGAAGCTTTCTTT. J is TRBJ1-1 and V is TRBV2; D might be TRBD1 (5 bases). Per germline, CDR1 SNHLY and CDR2 FYNNEI. The CDR3 loop spans 14 amino acids. V was cut by 3 bases and J by 2 bases, with 10 bases left in between.

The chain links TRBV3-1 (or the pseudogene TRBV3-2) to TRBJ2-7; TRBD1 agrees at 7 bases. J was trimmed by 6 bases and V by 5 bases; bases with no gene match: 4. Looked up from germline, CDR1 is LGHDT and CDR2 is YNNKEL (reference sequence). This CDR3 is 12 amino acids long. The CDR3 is CASSVQGFEQYF. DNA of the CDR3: TGTGCCAGCAGCGTACAGGGGTTCGAGCAGTACTTC.

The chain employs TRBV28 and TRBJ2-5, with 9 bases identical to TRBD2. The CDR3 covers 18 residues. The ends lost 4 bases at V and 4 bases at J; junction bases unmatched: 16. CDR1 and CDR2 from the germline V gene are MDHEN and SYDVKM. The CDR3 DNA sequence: TGTGCCAGCAGTTCCCCCGGGACTAGCCACCCGAAGCGAGAGACCCAGTACTTC. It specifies CASSSPGTSHPKRETQYF.

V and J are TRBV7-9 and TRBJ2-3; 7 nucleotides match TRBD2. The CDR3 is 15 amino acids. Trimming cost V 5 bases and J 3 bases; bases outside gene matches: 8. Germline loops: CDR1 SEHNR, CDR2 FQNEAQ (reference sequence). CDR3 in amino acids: CASSPRGGSTDTQYF. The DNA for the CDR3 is TGTGCCAGCAGCCCCCGAGGCGGGAGTACAGATACGCAGTATTTT.

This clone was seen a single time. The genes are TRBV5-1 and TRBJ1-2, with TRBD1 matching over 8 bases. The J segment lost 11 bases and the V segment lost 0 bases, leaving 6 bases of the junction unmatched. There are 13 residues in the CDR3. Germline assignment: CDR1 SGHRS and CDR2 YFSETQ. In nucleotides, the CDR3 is TGCGCCAGCAGCTTGGTGGGACAGGAAGGTTACACCTTC. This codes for CASSLVGQEGYTF.

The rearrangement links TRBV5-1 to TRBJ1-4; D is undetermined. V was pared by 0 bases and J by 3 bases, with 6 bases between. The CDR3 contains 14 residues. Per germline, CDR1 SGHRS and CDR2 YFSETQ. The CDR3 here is CASSLGRSNEKLFF. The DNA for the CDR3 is TGCGCCAGCAGCTTGGGGAGATCTAATGAAAAACTGTTTTTT.

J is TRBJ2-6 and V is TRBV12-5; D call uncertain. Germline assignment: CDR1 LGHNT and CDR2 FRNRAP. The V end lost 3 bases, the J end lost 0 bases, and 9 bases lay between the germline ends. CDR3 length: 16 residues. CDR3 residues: CASGLTVSSGANVLTF. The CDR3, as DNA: TGTGCTAGTGGTTTAACAGTTAGCTCTGGGGCCAACGTCCTGACTTTC.

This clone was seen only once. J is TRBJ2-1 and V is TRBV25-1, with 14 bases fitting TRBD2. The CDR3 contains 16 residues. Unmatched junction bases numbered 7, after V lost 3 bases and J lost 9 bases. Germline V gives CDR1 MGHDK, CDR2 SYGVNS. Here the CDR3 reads CASSDPGTSGSVEQFF. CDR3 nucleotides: TGTGCCAGCAGTGACCCCGGGACTAGCGGGAGCGTTGAGCAGTTCTTC.

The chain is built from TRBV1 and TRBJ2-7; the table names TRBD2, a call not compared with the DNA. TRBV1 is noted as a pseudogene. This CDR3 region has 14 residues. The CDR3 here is CTVLLAGAPYEQYF. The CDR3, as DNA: TGCACCGTACTTCTAGCGGGAGCTCCCTACGAGCAGTACTTC.

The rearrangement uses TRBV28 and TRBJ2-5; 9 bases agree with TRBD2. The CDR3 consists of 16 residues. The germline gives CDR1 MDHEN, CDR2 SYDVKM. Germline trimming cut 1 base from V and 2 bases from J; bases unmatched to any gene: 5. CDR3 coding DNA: TGTGCCAGCAGTTTATTTTCGGGACTAGCACAAGAGACCCAGTACTTC. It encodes CASSLFSGLAQETQYF.

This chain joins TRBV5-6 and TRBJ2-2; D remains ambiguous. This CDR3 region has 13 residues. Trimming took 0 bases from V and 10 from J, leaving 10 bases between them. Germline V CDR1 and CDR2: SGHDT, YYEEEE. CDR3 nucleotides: TGTGCCAGCAGCTTGGGGTCCGGGTCGGAGCTGTTTTTT. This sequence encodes CASSLGSGSELFF.

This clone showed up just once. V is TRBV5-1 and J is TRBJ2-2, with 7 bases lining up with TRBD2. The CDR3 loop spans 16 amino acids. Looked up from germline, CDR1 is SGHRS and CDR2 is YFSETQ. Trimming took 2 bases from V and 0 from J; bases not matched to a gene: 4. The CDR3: CASSFVLAANTGELFF. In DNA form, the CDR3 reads TGCGCCAGCAGCTTCGTCCTAGCGGCGAACACCGGGGAGCTGTTTTTT.

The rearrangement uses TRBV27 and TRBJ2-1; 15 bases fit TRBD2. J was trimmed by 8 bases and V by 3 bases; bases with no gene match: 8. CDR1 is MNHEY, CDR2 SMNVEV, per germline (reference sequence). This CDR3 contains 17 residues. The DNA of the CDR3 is TGTGCCAGCAGTTTTACTGGACTAGCGGGAGGGCAGTATGAGCAGTTCTTC. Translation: CASSFTGLAGGQYEQFF.

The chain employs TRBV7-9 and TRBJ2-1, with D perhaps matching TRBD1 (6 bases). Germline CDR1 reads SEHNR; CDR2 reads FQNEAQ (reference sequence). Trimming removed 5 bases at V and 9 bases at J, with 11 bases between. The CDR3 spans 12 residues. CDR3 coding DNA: TGTGCCAGCAGCCGTGGGACATTTGAGCAGTTCTTC. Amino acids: CASSRGTFEQFF.

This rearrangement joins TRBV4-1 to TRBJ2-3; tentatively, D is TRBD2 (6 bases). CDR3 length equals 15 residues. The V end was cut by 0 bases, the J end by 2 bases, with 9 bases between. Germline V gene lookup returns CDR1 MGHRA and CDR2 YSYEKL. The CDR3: CASSQELADTDTQYF. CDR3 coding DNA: TGCGCCAGCAGCCAAGAATTAGCGGACACAGATACGCAGTATTTT.

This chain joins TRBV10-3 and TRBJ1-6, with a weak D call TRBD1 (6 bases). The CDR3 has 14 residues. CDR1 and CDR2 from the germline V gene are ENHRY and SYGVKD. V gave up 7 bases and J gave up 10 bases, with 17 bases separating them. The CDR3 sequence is CAINKDRGGSPLHF. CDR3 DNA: TGTGCCATCAATAAGGACAGAGGAGGATCACCCCTCCACTTT.

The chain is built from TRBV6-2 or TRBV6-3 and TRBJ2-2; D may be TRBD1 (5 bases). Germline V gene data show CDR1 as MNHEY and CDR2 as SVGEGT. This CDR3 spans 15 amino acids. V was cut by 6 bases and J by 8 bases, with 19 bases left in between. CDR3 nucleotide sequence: TGTGCCAGCAGCTCCCGGACACTGAAATCTGGGGAGCTGTTTTTT. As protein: CASSSRTLKSGELFF.

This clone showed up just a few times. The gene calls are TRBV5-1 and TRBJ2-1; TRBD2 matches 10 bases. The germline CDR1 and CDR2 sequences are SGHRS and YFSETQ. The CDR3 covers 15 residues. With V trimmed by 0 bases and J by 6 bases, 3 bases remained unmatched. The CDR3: CASSLEAGGFNEQFF. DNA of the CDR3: TGCGCCAGCAGCTTGGAAGCGGGAGGGTTCAATGAGCAGTTCTTC.

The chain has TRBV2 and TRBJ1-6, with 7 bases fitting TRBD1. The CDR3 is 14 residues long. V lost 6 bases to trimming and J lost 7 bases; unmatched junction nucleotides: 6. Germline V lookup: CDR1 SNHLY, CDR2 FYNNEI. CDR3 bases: TGTGCCAGCAGACTCGGGACAGCCAATTCACCCCTCCACTTT. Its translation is CASRLGTANSPLHF.

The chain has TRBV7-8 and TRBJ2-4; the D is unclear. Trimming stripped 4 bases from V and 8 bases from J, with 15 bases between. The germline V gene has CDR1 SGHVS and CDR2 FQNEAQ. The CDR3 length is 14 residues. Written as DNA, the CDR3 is TGTGCCAGCAGCTCCGGCGACACCATATACATTCAGTACTTC. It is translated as CASSSGDTIYIQYF.

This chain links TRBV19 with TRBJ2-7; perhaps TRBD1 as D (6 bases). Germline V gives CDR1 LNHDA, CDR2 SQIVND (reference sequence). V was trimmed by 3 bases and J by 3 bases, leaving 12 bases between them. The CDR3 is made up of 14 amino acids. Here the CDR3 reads CASSITGSLYEQYF. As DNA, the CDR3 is TGTGCCAGTAGTATCACAGGGTCCCTCTACGAGCAGTACTTC.

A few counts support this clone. The CDR3 DNA reads TGTGCCAGCAGTGGACTAGCGGGAATCTACGAGCAGTACTTC. Residues: CASSGLAGIYEQYF. V and J are TRBV2 and TRBJ2-7, with 11 positions matching TRBD2. With V trimmed by 4 bases and J by 3 bases, 2 bases remained unmatched. The germline V gene encodes CDR1 SNHLY and CDR2 FYNNEI. The CDR3 has 14 amino acids.

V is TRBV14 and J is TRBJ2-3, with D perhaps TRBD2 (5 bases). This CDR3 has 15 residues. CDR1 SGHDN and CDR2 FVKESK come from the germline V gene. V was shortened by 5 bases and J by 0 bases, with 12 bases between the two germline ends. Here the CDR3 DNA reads TGTGCCAGCAGCTTGCGACTACTTAGCACAGATACGCAGTATTTT. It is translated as CASSLRLLSTDTQYF. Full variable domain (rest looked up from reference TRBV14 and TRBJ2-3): EAGVTQFPSHSVIEKGQTVTLRCDPISGHDNLYWYRRVMGKEIKFLLHFVKESKQDESGMPNNRFLAERTGGTYSTLKVQPAELEDSGVYFCASSLRLLSTDTQYFGPGTRLTVL.

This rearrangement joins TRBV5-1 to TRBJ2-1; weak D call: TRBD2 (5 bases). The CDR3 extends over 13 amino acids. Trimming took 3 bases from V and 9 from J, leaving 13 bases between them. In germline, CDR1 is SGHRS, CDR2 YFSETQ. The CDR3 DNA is TGCGCCAGCAGCTGGCCTCTAGCACCTGAGCAGTTCTTC. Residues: CASSWPLAPEQFF. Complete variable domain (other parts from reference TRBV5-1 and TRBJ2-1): KAGVTQTPRYLIKTRGQQVTLSCSPISGHRSVSWYQQTPGQGLQFLFEYFSETQRNKGNFPGRFSGRQFSNSRSEMNVSTLELGDSALYLCASSWPLAPEQFFGPGTRLTVL.

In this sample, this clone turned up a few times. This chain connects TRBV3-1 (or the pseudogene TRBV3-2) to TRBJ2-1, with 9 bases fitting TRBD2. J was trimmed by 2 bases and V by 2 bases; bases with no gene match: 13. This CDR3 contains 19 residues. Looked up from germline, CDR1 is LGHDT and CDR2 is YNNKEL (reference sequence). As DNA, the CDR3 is TGTGCCAGCAGCCAAATATTTGCCTCTAGCGGGGTCACCTACAATGAGCAGTTCTTC. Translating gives CASSQIFASSGVTYNEQFF.

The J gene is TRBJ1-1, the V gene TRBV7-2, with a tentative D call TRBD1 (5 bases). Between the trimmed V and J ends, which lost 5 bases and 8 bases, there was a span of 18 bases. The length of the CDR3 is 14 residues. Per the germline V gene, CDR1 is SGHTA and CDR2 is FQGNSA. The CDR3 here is CASSLTGVFSEAFF. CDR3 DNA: TGTGCCAGCAGCCTTACGGGGGTTTTTTCCGAAGCTTTCTTT.

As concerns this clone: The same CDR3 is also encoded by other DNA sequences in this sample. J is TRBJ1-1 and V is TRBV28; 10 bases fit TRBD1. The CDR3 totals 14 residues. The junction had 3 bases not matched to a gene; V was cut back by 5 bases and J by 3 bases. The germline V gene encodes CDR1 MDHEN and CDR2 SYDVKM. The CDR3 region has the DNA TGTGCCAGCAGTCCAGGACAGGGGGACACTGAAGCTTTCTTT. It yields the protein CASSPGQGDTEAFF. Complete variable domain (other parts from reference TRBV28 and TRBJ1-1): DVKVTQSSRYLVKRTGEKVFLECVQDMDHENMFWYRQDPGLGLRLIYFSYDVKMKEKGDIPEGYSVSREKKERFSLILESASTNQTSMYLCASSPGQGDTEAFFGQGTRLTVV.